The next 20 T cell receptor beta chains were all read from a single sample in a study of T-cell reconstitution after alpha-beta-depleted transplantation in children. Preparing the TCRbeta library involved the use of unique molecular identifiers. TCRdb called the PCR reads again in MiXCR, with one record for every CDR3 protein. The data contain roughly 500,000 distinct CDR3 sequences, 10% of them singletons. Specimen: PBMCs, collected before TCRalphabeta/CD19-depleted stem cell transplant. The origin of the receptors is a child under 10 years old with inherited bone marrow failure, due to receive a stem cell transplant.

This clonotype was detected only a few times. The rearrangement joins TRBV11-2 to TRBJ2-7; the D is unclear. From germline, CDR1 is SGHAT and CDR2 FQNNGV. This CDR3 is 13 amino acids long. Trimming removed 1 base from V and 3 bases from J, with 7 bases in between. The CDR3 reads CASSLVLSYEQYF. DNA for the CDR3: TGTGCCAGCAGCTTAGTGCTGAGCTACGAGCAGTACTTC.

J is TRBJ2-3 and V is TRBV10-3; a weak D match, TRBD2 (5 bases). The CDR3 loop spans 15 amino acids. Germline V gene lookup returns CDR1 ENHRY and CDR2 SYGVKD. Trimming stripped 9 bases from V and 5 bases from J, with 21 bases between. CDR3 loop: CAMGPGLLGGDTQYF. The CDR3 region has the DNA TGTGCCATGGGCCCTGGACTCCTCGGCGGAGATACGCAGTATTTT.

This clonotype has a count of ten or more. The rearrangement links TRBV29-1 to TRBJ2-3; 9 bases agree with TRBD1. The trim removed 4 bases at V and 5 bases at J, leaving 10 bases unmatched. CDR1 and CDR2 (germline): SQVTM, ANQGSEA. The CDR3 has 15 residues. CDR3 nucleotide sequence: TGCAGCGTTGCGGGGACAGGGTCTTCGGTAGATACGCAGTATTTT. Its translation is CSVAGTGSSVDTQYF.

This clonotype was counted many times. The chain uses TRBV7-9 and TRBJ1-5; D not resolved. The CDR3 consists of 13 residues. CDR1 is SEHNR and CDR2 is FQNEAQ in the germline V gene (reference sequence). V shed 1 base and J shed 4 bases, with 5 bases lying between them. The CDR3 protein is CASSLVENQPQHF. CDR3 nucleotide sequence: TGTGCCAGCAGCTTAGTAGAGAATCAGCCCCAGCATTTT.

This clonotype showed up just a few times. The chain is built from TRBV11-2 and TRBJ2-7; 8 bases agree with TRBD2. V shed 4 bases, J shed 2 bases, and the junction held 7 bases outside the gene matches. The CDR3 runs 15 residues. Germline V gene data show CDR1 as SGHAT and CDR2 as FQNNGV. The CDR3 DNA is TGTGCCAGCAGCTGGGATAGCGGGACCACCTACGAGCAGTACTTC. Residues: CASSWDSGTTYEQYF.

The table lists this clonotype with many counts. The chain couples TRBV12-3 or TRBV12-4 to TRBJ2-7; D perhaps matches TRBD1 (6 bases). The length of the CDR3 is 13 residues. V lost 3 bases, J lost 5 bases, and 11 bases lay in between. As DNA, the CDR3 is TGTGCCAGCAGTTTTTCCAGGGGAAACGAGCAGTACTTC. This encodes CASSFSRGNEQYF.

This clonotype was counted ten times or more. The gene calls are TRBV30 and TRBJ2-7; 9 positions match TRBD1. With 8 bases clipped from V and 1 base from J, the junction kept 6 bases outside the gene matches. Per the germline V gene, CDR1 is GTSNPN and CDR2 is SVGIG (reference sequence). This CDR3 has 13 residues. This chain's CDR3 is CARRDRASYEQYF. CDR3 in DNA: TGTGCCCGTAGGGACAGGGCTTCCTACGAGCAGTACTTC.

This clonotype was counted only a few times. The chain joins TRBV7-2 to TRBJ2-5, with D perhaps matching TRBD2 (6 bases). The germline V gene encodes CDR1 SGHTA and CDR2 FQGNSA. Deletions cut 6 bases from V and 3 bases from J, with 23 bases between. The CDR3 extends over 17 amino acids. CDR3 loop: CASSTLPTSRLKETQYF. CDR3 coding DNA: TGTGCCAGCAGTACACTCCCCACTAGCCGCTTAAAAGAGACCCAGTACTTC.

The table lists this clonotype with a few counts. CDR3 amino acids: CSAVYYNEQFF. In DNA, the CDR3 is TGCAGTGCTGTTTATTACAATGAGCAGTTCTTC. The chain uses TRBV20-1 and TRBJ2-1; no reliable D call. The CDR3 totals 11 residues. Germline CDR1 and CDR2: DFQATT and SNEGSKA (reference sequence). The V and J ends lost 5 bases and 4 bases respectively, with 6 bases between them.

This clonotype occurred many times. The rearrangement uses TRBV20-1 and TRBJ1-5, with no clear D. CDR3 size: 13 residues. Germline CDR1 reads DFQATT; CDR2 reads SNEGSKA (reference sequence). The V and J ends lost 1 base and 4 bases respectively, with 8 bases between them. This CDR3 is CSARGIANQPQHF. CDR3 sequence (DNA): TGCAGTGCTAGAGGGATTGCTAATCAGCCCCAGCATTTT.

At least ten counts were recorded for this clonotype. The rearrangement links TRBV14 to TRBJ2-3; TRBD1 agrees at 7 bases. Per the germline V gene, CDR1 is SGHDN and CDR2 is FVKESK. The CDR3 has 15 residues. The J segment lost 1 base and the V segment lost 6 bases, leaving 7 bases of the junction unmatched. DNA of the CDR3: TGTGCCAGCAGGCTTACAGGGGACGGCACAGATACGCAGTATTTT. Amino acids: CASRLTGDGTDTQYF.

In its sample, this clonotype was seen many times. The gene calls are TRBV5-6 and TRBJ1-2, with D uncertain. This CDR3 region has 14 residues. V lost 4 bases and J 6 bases, leaving 16 bases between the germline ends. Germline CDR1 is SGHDT and CDR2 is YYEEEE. The CDR3 DNA reads as TGTGCCAGCAGCCCCCCAACCTCCCTCGATGGCTACACCTTC. Translation: CASSPPTSLDGYTF.

In this sample, this clonotype turned up many times. This CDR3 is CASSNHPGTSSYEQYF. CDR3 DNA: TGTGCCAGCAGTAATCATCCCGGGACTAGCTCCTACGAGCAGTACTTC. This rearrangement joins TRBV6-1 to TRBJ2-7; 8 positions match TRBD2. In germline, CDR1 is MNHNS, CDR2 SASEGT. The CDR3 spans 16 residues. V gave up 5 bases and J gave up 0 bases; unmatched junction bases: 9.

This chain links TRBV19 with TRBJ1-1, with D tentatively TRBD1 (5 bases). The length of the CDR3 is 14 residues. Trimming took off 5 bases at V and 1 base at J, with 11 bases between the two ends. The germline V gene has CDR1 LNHDA and CDR2 SQIVND (reference sequence). The CDR3 DNA is TGTGCCAGTAGTGGGGACGGGACGAACACTGAAGCTTTCTTT. This gives the protein CASSGDGTNTEAFF.

This clonotype showed up many times. V gene TRBV6-5 combines with J gene TRBJ2-7; 11 bases align to TRBD2. Germline CDR1 is MNHEY and CDR2 is SVGAGI. J gave up 6 bases and V 4 bases, and 11 bases lay outside the gene matches. The CDR3 has 16 amino acids. In nucleotides, the CDR3 is TGTGCCAGCAGTTTCCGAGGACTAGCGGGCCCTACCGAGCAGTACTTC. The encoded protein is CASSFRGLAGPTEQYF.

This clonotype was seen only once. This may be a read error, as it is one base from a much larger clone. The CDR3 loop is CSAPTGGAREAFF. The CDR3 DNA reads TGCAGTGCTCCCACAGGGGGCGCACGTGAAGCTTTCTTT. This rearrangement joins TRBV20-1 to TRBJ1-1; 9 bases match TRBD1. The length of the CDR3 is 13 residues. Germline CDR1 is DFQATT and CDR2 is SNEGSKA (reference sequence). With 5 bases clipped from V and 7 bases from J, the junction kept 8 bases outside the gene matches.

There are many counts of this clonotype. An end of the junction does not agree with germline; a read error may underlie this. The chain carries TRBV12-3 or TRBV12-4 and TRBJ2-5; possible D gene TRBD1, 6 bases. This CDR3 is 14 amino acids long. The CDR3 loop is CASRLRGAQETHYF. CDR3 in DNA: TGTGCCAGCAGGCTCAGGGGAGCCCAAGAGACCCACTACTTC.

This clonotype was recorded at least ten times. The chain employs TRBV13 and TRBJ1-1; D is ambiguous. Germline V gives CDR1 PRHDT, CDR2 FYEKMQ (reference sequence). The CDR3 sequence is 18 residues long. Deletions cut 5 bases from V and 3 bases from J, with 25 bases between. The CDR3 reads CASSPWESMSPLDTEAFF. The DNA of the CDR3 is TGTGCCAGCAGCCCTTGGGAGTCTATGTCCCCTTTGGACACTGAAGCTTTCTTT. Filled out from reference TRBV13 and TRBJ1-1, the complete variable domain reads AAGVIQSPRHLIKEKRETATLKCYPIPRHDTVYWYQQGPGQDPQFLISFYEKMQSDKGSIPDRFSAQQFSDYHSELNMSSLELGDSALYFCASSPWESMSPLDTEAFFGQGTRLTVV.

This clonotype was observed a few times. The chain couples TRBV30 to TRBJ2-5, with TRBD1 identical over 9 bases. CDR1 is GTSNPN, CDR2 SVGIG, per germline (reference sequence). The CDR3 has 14 residues. In DNA form, the CDR3 reads TGTGCTGGGGCCGGGACAGGGTCCCAAGAGACCCAGTACTTC. It translates to CAGAGTGSQETQYF.

Comment on this clonotype: An end of the junction does not agree with germline; a read error may underlie this. The chain has TRBV12-3 or TRBV12-4 and TRBJ2-7, with TRBD2 matching 12 bases. The CDR3 runs to 14 residues. The CDR3 here is CASTMTSGSGEHYF. In nucleotides, the CDR3 is TGTGCCAGCACAATGACTAGCGGGAGTGGCGAGCACTACTTC.